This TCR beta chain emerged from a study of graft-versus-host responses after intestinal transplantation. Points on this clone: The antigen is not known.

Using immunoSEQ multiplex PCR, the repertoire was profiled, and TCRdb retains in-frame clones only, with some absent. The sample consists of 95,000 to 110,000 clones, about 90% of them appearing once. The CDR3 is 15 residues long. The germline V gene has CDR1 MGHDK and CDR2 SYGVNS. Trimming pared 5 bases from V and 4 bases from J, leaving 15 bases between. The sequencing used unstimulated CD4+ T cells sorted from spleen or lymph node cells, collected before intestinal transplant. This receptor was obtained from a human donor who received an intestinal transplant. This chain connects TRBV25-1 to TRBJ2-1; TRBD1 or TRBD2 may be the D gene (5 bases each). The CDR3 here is CASSWSGTDYNEQFF. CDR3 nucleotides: TGTGCCAGCAGTTGGTCCGGGACCGATTACAATGAGCAGTTCTTC.